The 19 T cell receptor beta chains below come from one sample, sequenced in a study of Graves' ophthalmopathy and Graves' hyperthyroidism. Researchers took RNA transcripts and amplified TCR beta CDR3 regions from them. RT-PCR in the first round used HTBI primers; a second-round multiplex PCR followed. TCRdb re-called the multiplex PCR reads with MiXCR, one entry per CDR3 protein. The data show roughly 400,000 distinct CDR3 sequences, about a sixth seen once. Sequencing input: peripheral blood. Receptors originate from an adult woman with stable Graves' hyperthyroidism.

This clonotype showed up many times. The V call is TRBV15, the J call TRBJ1-2, with D possibly matching TRBD1 (5 bases). The ends were cut back, 2 bases at V and 8 bases at J, with 15 bases in the middle. The CDR3 runs to 14 residues. In germline, CDR1 is LNHNV, CDR2 YYDKDF (reference sequence). In DNA form, the CDR3 reads TGTGCCACCAGCAGAAGTGTCGGGGCTAGGGGCTACACCTTC. Protein: CATSRSVGARGYTF.

This clonotype was recorded at least ten times. This rearrangement joins TRBV28 to TRBJ2-2; perhaps D is TRBD1 or TRBD2 (5 bases each). The CDR3 has 15 residues. Per the germline V gene, CDR1 is MDHEN and CDR2 is SYDVKM. Deletions cut 3 bases from V and 6 bases from J, with 14 bases between. CDR3 DNA: TGTGCCAGCAGTTTGGGGGACCATTCGGCCGGGGAGCTGTTTTTT. This gives the protein CASSLGDHSAGELFF.

The chain is built from TRBV6-1 and TRBJ2-1, with no clear D. The germline V gene has CDR1 MNHNS and CDR2 SASEGT. CDR3 length: 13 residues. Trimming cost V 2 bases and J 7 bases, with 9 bases left between them. The CDR3 nucleotides are TGTGCCAGCAGTGAATATTTACAGAATGAGCAGTTCTTC. It specifies CASSEYLQNEQFF.

This clonotype was seen at least ten times. The V and J genes are TRBV6-2 or TRBV6-3 and TRBJ2-7, with D perhaps TRBD1 (6 bases). Per germline, CDR1 MNHEY and CDR2 SVGEGT. Trimming removed 5 bases from V and 2 bases from J, with 16 bases in between. The CDR3 loop spans 15 amino acids. This CDR3 reads CASSPDRHETYEQYF. CDR3 nucleotides: TGTGCCAGCAGTCCGGACAGACACGAAACCTACGAGCAGTACTTC.

This clonotype was detected ten times or more. This chain links TRBV18 with TRBJ2-7; no firm D call. V was trimmed by 3 bases and J by 3 bases, leaving 12 bases between them. Germline loops: CDR1 KGHSH, CDR2 LQKENI. This CDR3 spans 14 amino acids. Written as DNA, the CDR3 is TGTGCCAGCTCACCTGATCGCAGCCTCTACGAGCAGTACTTC. As protein: CASSPDRSLYEQYF.

This clonotype was observed many times. The genes are TRBV6-5 and TRBJ1-3; unclear D gene. Trimming removed 2 bases from V and 0 bases from J, with 5 bases in between. The germline V gene encodes CDR1 MNHEY and CDR2 SVGAGI. This CDR3 spans 14 amino acids. The CDR3 nucleotides read TGTGCCAGCAGTTACGAGGTCTCTGGAAACACCATATATTTT. Its protein product is CASSYEVSGNTIYF.

In its sample, this clonotype was seen many times. The chain recombines TRBV28 with TRBJ2-7; tentatively, D is TRBD2 (6 bases). Germline lookup yields CDR1 MDHEN and CDR2 SYDVKM. Deletions cut 4 bases from V and 0 bases from J, with 22 bases between. The CDR3 is made up of 18 amino acids. The CDR3 sequence: CASSSALGSGESSYEQYF. DNA for the CDR3: TGTGCCAGCAGTTCCGCCCTGGGTAGCGGCGAAAGCTCCTACGAGCAGTACTTC.

This chain connects TRBV7-9 to TRBJ2-2; D unresolved. CDR3 length: 14 amino acids. Germline CDR1 SEHNR, CDR2 FQNEAQ (reference sequence). The V and J ends lost 7 bases and 1 base respectively, with 10 bases between them. This CDR3 reads CASNQVLNTGELFF. The CDR3 DNA reads as TGTGCCAGCAACCAGGTGCTGAACACCGGGGAGCTGTTTTTT.

Only a few counts were recorded for this clonotype. J is TRBJ1-1 and V is TRBV28, with no clear D. The CDR3 totals 14 residues. The germline gives CDR1 MDHEN, CDR2 SYDVKM. The CDR3 spells CASIFDYMNTEAFF. The CDR3 DNA reads as TGTGCTAGTATTTTCGACTACATGAACACTGAAGCTTTCTTT.

This clonotype was seen ten or more times. The chain joins TRBV6-5 to TRBJ2-5, with 10 bases identical to TRBD2. The germline CDR1 and CDR2 sequences are MNHEY and SVGAGI. The CDR3 length is 16 residues. V shed 8 bases, J shed 1 base, and the junction held 10 bases outside the gene matches. CDR3 DNA sequence: TGTGCCAGCCGTAGGGATAGCGGGAGGACCCAAGAGACCCAGTACTTC. Translating it yields CASRRDSGRTQETQYF.

In this sample, this clonotype turned up many times. One end of the junction is discordant with germline, which a read error may explain. The chain combines TRBV27 with TRBJ2-7, with D tentatively TRBD1 (6 bases). The CDR3 extends over 15 amino acids. Looked up from germline, CDR1 is MNHEY and CDR2 is SMNVEV (reference sequence). CDR3 loop: CASSLLGAGIYGQYF. The CDR3 region has the DNA TGTGCCAGCAGTTTATTGGGGGCCGGGATCTACGGGCAGTACTTC.

At least ten counts were recorded for this clonotype. V usage is TRBV29-1 and J usage is TRBJ2-2, with TRBD2 as a possible D gene (5 bases). CDR3 length equals 13 residues. Germline V CDR1 and CDR2: SQVTM, ANQGSEA. The V end lost 1 base, the J end lost 6 bases, and 9 bases lay between the germline ends. This CDR3 reads CSVEVVRAGELFF. The CDR3 DNA sequence: TGCAGCGTTGAAGTTGTGCGGGCCGGGGAGCTGTTTTTT.

The chain carries TRBV28 and TRBJ1-2; tentatively, D is TRBD1 (5 bases). Germline-derived CDR1 and CDR2 are MDHEN and SYDVKM. This CDR3 contains 16 residues. V was cut by 6 bases and J by 3 bases, with 20 bases left in between. CDR3 bases: TGTGCCAGCAGCCAGGGCCTGGTTATGGTGGACTATGGCTACACCTTC. Translation: CASSQGLVMVDYGYTF.

This clonotype was seen repeatedly, ten times or more. The genes are TRBV9 and TRBJ2-6; D gene ambiguous. V gave up 3 bases and J gave up 0 bases, with 4 bases separating them. The CDR3 length is 14 residues. Germline V gives CDR1 SGDLS, CDR2 YYNGEE. CDR3 DNA sequence: TGTGCCAGCAGCGCCTACTCTGGGGCCAACGTCCTGACTTTC. Amino acids: CASSAYSGANVLTF.

CDR3 DNA: TGTGCCAGCAGCTTCCCAGGGTCGGCCGCCTATGGCTACACCTTC. Translation: CASSFPGSAAYGYTF. V usage is TRBV11-2 and J usage is TRBJ1-2; D perhaps matches TRBD1 (5 bases). This CDR3 comprises 15 residues. V lost 3 bases and J lost 4, with 15 bases in between. Per germline, CDR1 SGHAT and CDR2 FQNNGV.

In its sample, this clonotype was seen many times. The chain joins TRBV4-3 to TRBJ1-3, with D unclear. In germline, CDR1 is LGHNA, CDR2 YSLEER. V was clipped by 0 bases and J by 4 bases, with 7 bases between them. The CDR3 has 14 amino acids. Here the CDR3 DNA reads TGCGCCAGCAGCCAAGACGTTTCGGGAAACACCATATATTTT. This gives the protein CASSQDVSGNTIYF.

This clonotype was recorded many times. The rearrangement uses TRBV28 and TRBJ2-2; TRBD2 is a possible D gene (5 bases). V lost 4 bases to trimming and J lost 6 bases, with 9 bases between them. Per the germline V gene, CDR1 is MDHEN and CDR2 is SYDVKM. The CDR3 runs 13 residues. The CDR3 coding sequence is TGTGCCAGCAGTTCTATGAGGGCCGGGGAGCTGTTTTTT. This gives the protein CASSSMRAGELFF. Filled out from reference TRBV28 and TRBJ2-2, the complete variable domain reads DVKVTQSSRYLVKRTGEKVFLECVQDMDHENMFWYRQDPGLGLRLIYFSYDVKMKEKGDIPEGYSVSREKKERFSLILESASTNQTSMYLCASSSMRAGELFFGEGSRLTVL.

This clonotype showed up many times. This rearrangement joins TRBV7-8 to TRBJ2-7; D is possibly TRBD1 or TRBD2 (5 bases each). Trimming stripped 1 base from V and 5 bases from J, with 24 bases between. The CDR3 length is 18 residues. Germline assignment: CDR1 SGHVS and CDR2 FQNEAQ. The CDR3 region is CASSLGGFQGHRTHEQYF. The CDR3 region has the DNA TGTGCCAGCAGCTTAGGGGGGTTTCAGGGTCATAGGACCCACGAGCAGTACTTC.

This clonotype was observed at least ten times. V and J are TRBV11-2 and TRBJ1-1; D uncertain. The CDR3 spans 13 residues. Trimming took 5 bases from V and 2 from J, leaving 9 bases between them. Germline V gene lookup returns CDR1 SGHAT and CDR2 FQNNGV. In DNA form, the CDR3 reads TGTGCCAGCAGCCGGTATAGAAACACTGAAGCTTTCTTT. This sequence encodes CASSRYRNTEAFF.